Included here is one T cell receptor beta chain sequence, with context. Its target antigen remains unknown. The record has no base qualities; no much larger clone is one base away. The entry originates in a study of cytomegalovirus exposure and HLA in healthy donors (dated by TCRdb to the late 2010s). Regarding the complete study: An earlier analysis of approximately 640 of the donors reported roughly 300 Gb of sequence data and roughly 100 million unique TCR beta sequences from about 200 million T cells. An early release that covered 500 to 800 HLA-typed donors contained approximately 300 gigabases of sequencing data and 85 million to 100 million unique TCR sequences. Of the 300 to 500 genotyped donors, less than 85% were placed in the genetic ancestry cluster associated with self-reported Caucasian donors. The study aimed to test whether signatures of past pathogen exposure could be identified by cataloging public T cell receptors. The T cell repertoires of under 700 subjects were profiled by immunosequencing and related to cytomegalovirus serostatus. In addition to the first cohort of about 650 subjects, a separate validation cohort of 120 different subjects was used. High-throughput TCR immunosequencing, statistical association of individual TCRs with disease status, and machine learning were combined to predict cytomegalovirus infection status. A later analysis re-analyzed previously published TCR beta repertoires from hundreds of donors and added high-resolution HLA genotyping to study TCR occurrence patterns. In the later analysis, no new phenotypic data were used to find candidate immune exposures; instead, reliance was placed on TCR beta sequences and their occurrence across donors. To decide whether each TCR beta V gene segment behaved as functional or pseudogenic, an earlier analysis of 587 of the donors relied on high-throughput TCR beta sequencing. Alongside the repertoire data, information on donor age, sex, ethnicity and CMV serostatus was compiled. In a later genetic analysis, genome-wide SNP genotypes for about 55% of the roughly 700 donors were used, and that subset was treated as a discovery cohort. Every discovery cohort repertoire had been produced on one sequencing platform. Class I and class II HLA loci were covered by the typing at four-digit resolution. The number of donors typed differed by locus, with roughly 629-640 for A, B, C, DRB1 and DQB1, about 500 for DQA1, 600 to 610 for DPA1, and over 400 for DPB1. Roughly 5 DR-DQ haplotypes were handled as single units for association and clustering, since linkage in the cohort was strong. Among some 400 genotyped donors of the cohort, an average of around 250,000 unique TCR beta nucleotide sequences was sequenced per donor, of which about 19% were non-productive. Here is what the overall study found, with its caveats: A few of the identified cytomegalovirus-associated TCR beta chains were confirmed in vitro to be specific for cytomegalovirus antigens. A further reported finding was that TCR beta sequences accurately predicted the HLA-A and HLA-B alleles for most subjects in the first cohort. Most CMV-associated TCR beta chains appeared to be HLA-restricted in a later analysis, and the HLA associations seemed to be driven largely by CMV exposure. The cohort was sequenced for TCR beta chains only, and without alpha or paired-chain data the features that could be detected were limited. In a later genetic analysis, a missense DCLRE1C variant was associated with V-gene and J-gene trimming of TCR beta chains, and the association was replicated in an independent cohort. Some IMGT-functional V segments, including TRBV6-2 and TRBV6-3, could not be distinguished by the 87-base-pair reads and were therefore excluded. In both the original and validation cohorts, the classifier was reported to diagnose cytomegalovirus status with high specificity and sensitivity. When HLA alleles, especially DR and DQ, strongly co-occurred, attributing TCR associations to individual alleles was difficult. A later genetic analysis reported fewer N-insertions in productive TCRs among donors in an Asian-associated ancestry cluster than the roughly 700-donor mean. In a later analysis, TCR association rates were found to vary across HLA loci, with the most associated TCRs seen for DRB1 alleles and the fewest for HLA-C alleles. A total of 150 to 200 TCR beta chains were listed by the study as associated with cytomegalovirus. Broadly in line with IMGT annotations, most TCR beta V segments showed up in productive rearrangements about 87% or about 30% of the time in an earlier analysis of several hundred of the donors. HLA typing was unavailable for some donors at each locus, so association tests used only the typed subset. The sequencing pipeline was judged likely to have produced a cluster of highly shared sequence variants as a technical artifact. At a false discovery rate of 0.05, a later analysis linked 16,951 TCR beta sequences to specific HLA alleles. Linkage disequilibrium might explain the correlated functional status among segregating V segments, but an unknown experimental factor could not be ruled out. Roughly uniform sequencing depth across donors was assumed in presence/absence analyses, although this assumption may not hold. Because counts were too low, seventeen rarely observed V segments, including chromosome 9 orphons, were excluded from the earlier analysis of 587 of the donors. Several of the top co-occurrence clusters appeared to be linked to parvovirus B19, influenza, CMV and Epstein-Barr virus, according to a later analysis. In a later analysis, HLA-associated TCR beta chains showed more clonal expansion and lower generation probabilities than non-associated chains that were equally common. The only immune exposure information available for the cohort was CMV serostatus. Most TCR sequences were seen in very few donors, while some public TCRs were found in many individuals. The authors suggested that the approach could potentially be extended to other disease states and immunological phenotypes.

The cohort comprised around 690 healthy bone marrow donors. At the time of sampling, every cohort member was nominally healthy, though immune exposures that went unrecorded were likely present. The donor was CMV seronegative and belonged to the group of several hundred seronegative cohort members. Every donor gave a peripheral blood sample, and the peripheral blood mononuclear cells from that sample were used for TCR beta sequencing. Genomic DNA was extracted from the blood cell samples with the Qiagen DNeasy Blood Extraction Kit. Looking up the germline V gene (reference sequence) yields CDR1 SEHNR and CDR2 FQNEAQ. V trim: 5 bases; J trim: 7 bases; unmatched bases: 11. The CDR3 covers 15 residues, taking in both the cysteine and the phenylalanine. The only DNA kept is the CDR3, 45 bases in frame from the first base. Libraries were prepared through the immunoSEQ multiplex PCR assay. For the multiplex PCR, a mixture combining 60 forward primers for TCR Vbeta segments and 13 reverse primers for TCR Jbeta segments was used. Amplification of the CDR3 region of rearranged TCR beta genes was performed with a multiplex PCR assay on genomic DNA. The Illumina HiSeq System was used to sequence the amplified TCR beta libraries as 87-base-pair reads. The authors' analysis ran thus. Across the roughly 670 repertoires, a later analysis counted around 80 million unique TCR beta chains, roughly 11 million of which were shared by at least two donors. To remove PCR and sequencing errors, raw reads were error-corrected and collapsed into unique sequences using a nearest-neighbor algorithm that merged closely related sequences. CDR3 sequences were aligned to IMGT reference sequences to assign V, D and J gene segments. For a sequence to be retained, at least a six-nucleotide match to both a V gene segment and a J gene segment was required. Rearrangements were classified as productive when the CDR3 lacked stop codons and remained in frame with V and J, and all other rearrangements were classified as non-productive. CDR3 was defined by IMGT convention, running from the second conserved V-encoded cysteine to the conserved J-encoded phenylalanine. Sequences without an unambiguous match to a single V gene segment were excluded from the earlier analysis of approximately 600 of the donors. An earlier analysis of fewer than 750 of the donors called V segments functional above 56.7% productive rearrangements and segregating when the between-donor standard deviation exceeded 5%. A statistical classification framework was built to diagnose cytomegalovirus status from the catalog of TCR beta chain sequences. V and J gene assignment, in a later analysis, came from comparing TCR nucleotide sequences with IMGT/GENE-DB human TR gene sequences. The TCRdist pipeline was used in a later analysis to assign CDR3 sequences and most-parsimonious VDJ recombination scenarios. In a later analysis, every TCR beta chain was defined by the combination of its CDR3 amino acid sequence and its V-gene family, and reads without a unique V-gene family were dropped. A later analysis removed 592 highly shared, low-generation-probability nucleotide sequences to deal with suspected cross-contamination and a sequencing artifact. In a later analysis, a clonal expansion index for each public chain was calculated from normalized within-repertoire ranks of inferred template counts. A later analysis computed generation probabilities with a VDJ recombination model fitted to out-of-frame rearrangements, and checked the results against IGoR. Hypergeometric tests were used in a later analysis to score TCR-TCR, TCR-HLA and TCR-CMV co-occurrence, with a repertoire-size bias correction applied to the TCR pairs. False discovery rates were estimated in a later analysis by permuting HLA or CMV assignments 20 times. In a later analysis, co-occurring TCRs were grouped using DBSCAN, and TCRdist sequence similarity was added for clustering within HLA-allele-positive subsets. For co-occurrence clustering, repertoires with fewer than 30,000 or more than 120,000 public chains were excluded, along with 4 to 6 repertoires with anomalous nucleotide sharing. Sourced from immuneACCESS, this table was stored by TCRdb with only in-frame sequences that have V and J called. A share of the clones is absent; for the studies checked, an unresolved V gene accounts for under half, and the remainder has no known explanation. The DNA gave D and trimming, while V, J and clone size come from that table. In this sample the table shows approximately 120,000 clones, 60% to 85% of which occur a single time. Of the sample, roughly 3.6% falls within the top ten clones.

The TCR originated in a man aged 25 to 40 in good health and CMV-seronegative. Sequencing was performed on PBMCs. The chain employs TRBV7-9 and TRBJ1-5; 7 middle bases align to TRBD1. The CDR3 corresponds to CASSISRDSGQPQHF. DNA sequence: TGTGCCAGCAGCATCAGCCGGGACAGTGGACAGCCCCAGCATTTT.